What follows are 11 T cell receptor beta chains derived from one specimen sequenced in a study of T cells after posttransplantation cyclophosphamide. Profiling relied on immunoSEQ multiplex PCR, and the TCRdb table lists in-frame clones only, not all of them. Recorded here are fewer than 40,000 clones, none singletons. Source material: PBMCs. The receptors here all came from a woman aged 45-65 years in good health and a related stem cell transplant donor.

This clone has at least ten counts. The gene calls are TRBV27 and TRBJ2-7; 7 positions match TRBD1. In germline, CDR1 is MNHEY, CDR2 SMNVEV (reference sequence). Germline trimming cut 2 bases from V and 3 bases from J; bases unmatched to any gene: 7. There are 15 residues in the CDR3. The chain's CDR3 is CASSLKTGKNYEQYF. The CDR3 DNA reads as TGTGCCAGCAGTTTAAAGACAGGGAAAAACTACGAGCAGTACTTC.

The genes are TRBV7-2 and TRBJ2-3; weak D call: TRBD2 (6 bases). CDR1 and CDR2 (germline): SGHTA, FQGNSA. V lost 5 bases to trimming and J lost 2 bases, with 23 bases between them. The CDR3 sequence is 18 residues long. The CDR3 protein is CASSLFGSGGPSTDTQYF. In nucleotides, the CDR3 is TGTGCCAGCAGCCTCTTTGGTAGCGGAGGGCCGTCCACAGATACGCAGTATTTT.

This clone was recorded at least ten times. This rearrangement joins TRBV7-8 to TRBJ2-3, with a possible D match to TRBD2 (5 bases). The germline CDR1 and CDR2 sequences are SGHVS and FQNEAQ. Trimming took 3 bases from V and 2 from J, leaving 12 bases between them. The length of the CDR3 is 15 residues. The CDR3 bases are TGTGCCAGCAGCTTCCAGCGGAGACACACAGATACGCAGTATTTT. Amino acids: CASSFQRRHTDTQYF.

This clone was observed a few times. The CDR3 nucleotides are TGTGCCAGCAGCACCACAGGGGGCGTAACCGGGGAGCTGTTTTTT. Translating gives CASSTTGGVTGELFF. The chain has TRBV9 and TRBJ2-2, with 9 positions matching TRBD1. Germline loops: CDR1 SGDLS, CDR2 YYNGEE. CDR3 size: 15 residues. V lost 4 bases to trimming and J lost 5 bases; unmatched junction nucleotides: 6.

This clone was counted many times. The genes are TRBV20-1 and TRBJ2-1, with D perhaps matching TRBD1 (5 bases). CDR1 is DFQATT, CDR2 SNEGSKA, per germline (reference sequence). This CDR3 has 11 residues. The germline V and J ends were trimmed by 8 bases and 7 bases, with 12 bases remaining between them. CDR3 region: CSPSTGNEQFF. In DNA form, the CDR3 reads TGCAGTCCAAGTACAGGAAATGAGCAGTTCTTC.

This clone was seen many times. This chain uses TRBV2 with TRBJ2-7; 8 nucleotides align to TRBD2. The J segment lost 2 bases and the V segment lost 0 bases, leaving 0 bases of the junction unmatched. This CDR3 is 14 amino acids long. Germline V gene lookup returns CDR1 SNHLY and CDR2 FYNNEI. The CDR3 reads CASSEASGTYEQYF. In DNA, the CDR3 is TGTGCCAGCAGTGAAGCTAGCGGGACCTACGAGCAGTACTTC.

This clone was counted at least ten times. The J gene is TRBJ2-1, the V gene TRBV18; 15 bases fit TRBD2. The CDR3 is 16 amino acids. The germline V gene has CDR1 KGHSH and CDR2 LQKENI. V lost 3 bases and J lost 6; bases outside the gene matches: 3. CDR3 coding DNA: TGTGCCAGCTCACCCGGACTAGCGGGAGGGTTCAATGAGCAGTTCTTC. Encoded protein: CASSPGLAGGFNEQFF.

The J gene is TRBJ2-5, the V gene TRBV15, with TRBD2 matching 15 bases. Trimming at V came to 3 bases and at J to 5 bases, leaving 4 bases not matched to a gene. CDR1 and CDR2 from the germline V gene are LNHNV and YYDKDF (reference sequence). The length of the CDR3 is 16 residues. The CDR3 DNA sequence: TGTGCCACCAGCAGCGGACTAGCGGGAGGGAAGGAGACCCAGTACTTC. Translated: CATSSGLAGGKETQYF.

This clone came up many times. V gene TRBV7-9 combines with J gene TRBJ2-3; 7 nucleotides agree with TRBD1. CDR1 SEHNR and CDR2 FQNEAQ come from the germline V gene (reference sequence). Trimming at V came to 1 base and at J to 14 bases, leaving 6 bases not matched to a gene. This CDR3 is built from 12 residues. DNA for the CDR3: TGTGCCAGCAGCTTAGAACAGGGGCCCCGGTATTTT. Its protein is CASSLEQGPRYF.

Only a few counts were recorded for this clone. The rearrangement uses TRBV9 and TRBJ2-5, with D possibly matching TRBD1 (6 bases). V shed 2 bases and J shed 1 base, with 12 bases lying between them. There are 15 residues in the CDR3. The V gene's germline CDR1 is SGDLS and CDR2 YYNGEE. This chain's CDR3 is CASSVTGISQETQYF. For the CDR3, the DNA is TGTGCCAGCAGCGTCACAGGGATATCCCAAGAGACCCAGTACTTC.

This clone was counted many times. The V call is TRBV7-2, the J call TRBJ1-5; 10 nucleotides match TRBD1. V gave up 5 bases and J gave up 6 bases; unmatched junction bases: 7. The CDR3 spans 15 residues. Per the germline V gene, CDR1 is SGHTA and CDR2 is FQGNSA. Written as DNA, the CDR3 is TGTGCCAGCAGCGTAAAAGGGGACAGGGGTCAGCCCCAGCATTTT. Amino acids: CASSVKGDRGQPQHF.